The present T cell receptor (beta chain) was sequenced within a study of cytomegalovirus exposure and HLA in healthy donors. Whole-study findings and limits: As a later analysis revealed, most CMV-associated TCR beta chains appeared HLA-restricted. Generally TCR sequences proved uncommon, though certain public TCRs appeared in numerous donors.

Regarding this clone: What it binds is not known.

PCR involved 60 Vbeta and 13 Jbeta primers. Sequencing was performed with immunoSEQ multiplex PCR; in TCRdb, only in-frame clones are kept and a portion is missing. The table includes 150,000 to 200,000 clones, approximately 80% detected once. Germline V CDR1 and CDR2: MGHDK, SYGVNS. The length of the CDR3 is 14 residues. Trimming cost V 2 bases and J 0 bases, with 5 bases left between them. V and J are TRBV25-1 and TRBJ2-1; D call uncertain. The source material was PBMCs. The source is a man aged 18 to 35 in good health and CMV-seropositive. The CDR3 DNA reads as TGTGCCAGCAGTGAACACGGCTCCTACAATGAGCAGTTCTTC. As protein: CASSEHGSYNEQFF.